The following is a T cell receptor (beta chain) sequence with its context. This sample is drawn from a study of blood T cell repertoires in COVID-19. The overall study: Sites across the United States, Italy and Spain contributed samples from acute and convalescent COVID-19.

The ends were cut back, 5 bases at V and 4 bases at J, with 14 bases in the middle. The CDR3 length is 15 residues. Germline CDR1 SEHNR, CDR2 FQNEAQ (reference sequence). The repertoire was sequenced with immunoSEQ multiplex PCR; TCRdb's copy has only in-frame clones and lacks some. The sample carries 25,000 to 30,000 clones, 70% to 90% recorded once. The chain couples TRBV7-9 to TRBJ2-2, with D possibly TRBD1 on 6 matching bases. This TCR was recovered from a human donor in a cohort sampled during active COVID-19. The sequencing input was peripheral blood. This chain's CDR3 is CASSPSTGTTGELFF. CDR3 bases: TGTGCCAGCAGCCCGTCGACAGGCACCACCGGGGAGCTGTTTTTT. The variable domain in full, completed from reference TRBV7-9 and TRBJ2-2, reads DTGVSQNPRHKITKRGQNVTFRCDPISEHNRLYWYRQTLGQGPEFLTYFQNEAQLEKSRLLSDRFSAERPKGSFSTLEIQRTEQGDSAMYLCASSPSTGTTGELFFGEGSRLTVL.